This T cell receptor (beta chain) is drawn from a study of T-cell reconstitution after alpha-beta-depleted transplantation in children. This sample's TCRbeta library carried unique molecular identifier barcodes. TCRdb passed the PCR reads through MiXCR, listing each CDR3 protein once. The sample has about 580,000 distinct CDR3 sequences; 23% are singletons. General study points: Several hundred rapidly expanded clones from non-depleted graft cells reportedly supplied alpha-beta T cells about two months post-transplant. T-cell numbers and diversity one year post-transplant derived largely from freshly generated T cells. Surviving recipient T cells and thymic progenitors underlay high day-60 TCRbeta diversity in some patients.

This clonotype was counted many times. Its antigen is not known. This CDR3 has 17 amino acids. V shed 4 bases and J shed 4 bases, with 22 bases lying between them. V usage is TRBV12-3 or TRBV12-4 and J usage is TRBJ2-5, with D possibly TRBD1 on 6 matching bases. The specimen was PBMCs, mostly from graft donor cells, collected 360 days after TCRalphabeta/CD19-depleted stem cell transplant. The origin of this receptor is a boy in the first two years of life who had a stem cell transplant for acute myeloid leukemia, so the T cells may come from the graft donor. CDR3 bases: TGTGCCAGCAGTTCCGCCGACGCCGGGACACGGAGAGAGACCCAGTACTTC. Translation: CASSSADAGTRRETQYF.